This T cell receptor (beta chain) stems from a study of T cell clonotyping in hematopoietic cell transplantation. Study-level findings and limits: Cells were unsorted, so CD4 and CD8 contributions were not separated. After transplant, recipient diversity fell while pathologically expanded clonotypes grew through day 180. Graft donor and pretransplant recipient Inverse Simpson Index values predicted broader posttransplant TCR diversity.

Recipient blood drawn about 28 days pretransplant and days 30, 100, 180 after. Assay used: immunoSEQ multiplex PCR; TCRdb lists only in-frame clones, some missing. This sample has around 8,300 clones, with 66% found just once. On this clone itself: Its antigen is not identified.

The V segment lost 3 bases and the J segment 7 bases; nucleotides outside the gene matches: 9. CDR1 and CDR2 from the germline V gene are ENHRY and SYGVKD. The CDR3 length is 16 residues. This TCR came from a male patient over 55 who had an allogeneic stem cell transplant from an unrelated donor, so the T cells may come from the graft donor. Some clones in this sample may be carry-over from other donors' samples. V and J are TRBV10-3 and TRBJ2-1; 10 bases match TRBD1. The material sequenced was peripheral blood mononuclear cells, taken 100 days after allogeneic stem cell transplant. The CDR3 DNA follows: TGTGCCATCAGTGACTTTACGGACAGGGGGGTTAATGAGCAGTTCTTC. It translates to CAISDFTDRGVNEQFF.